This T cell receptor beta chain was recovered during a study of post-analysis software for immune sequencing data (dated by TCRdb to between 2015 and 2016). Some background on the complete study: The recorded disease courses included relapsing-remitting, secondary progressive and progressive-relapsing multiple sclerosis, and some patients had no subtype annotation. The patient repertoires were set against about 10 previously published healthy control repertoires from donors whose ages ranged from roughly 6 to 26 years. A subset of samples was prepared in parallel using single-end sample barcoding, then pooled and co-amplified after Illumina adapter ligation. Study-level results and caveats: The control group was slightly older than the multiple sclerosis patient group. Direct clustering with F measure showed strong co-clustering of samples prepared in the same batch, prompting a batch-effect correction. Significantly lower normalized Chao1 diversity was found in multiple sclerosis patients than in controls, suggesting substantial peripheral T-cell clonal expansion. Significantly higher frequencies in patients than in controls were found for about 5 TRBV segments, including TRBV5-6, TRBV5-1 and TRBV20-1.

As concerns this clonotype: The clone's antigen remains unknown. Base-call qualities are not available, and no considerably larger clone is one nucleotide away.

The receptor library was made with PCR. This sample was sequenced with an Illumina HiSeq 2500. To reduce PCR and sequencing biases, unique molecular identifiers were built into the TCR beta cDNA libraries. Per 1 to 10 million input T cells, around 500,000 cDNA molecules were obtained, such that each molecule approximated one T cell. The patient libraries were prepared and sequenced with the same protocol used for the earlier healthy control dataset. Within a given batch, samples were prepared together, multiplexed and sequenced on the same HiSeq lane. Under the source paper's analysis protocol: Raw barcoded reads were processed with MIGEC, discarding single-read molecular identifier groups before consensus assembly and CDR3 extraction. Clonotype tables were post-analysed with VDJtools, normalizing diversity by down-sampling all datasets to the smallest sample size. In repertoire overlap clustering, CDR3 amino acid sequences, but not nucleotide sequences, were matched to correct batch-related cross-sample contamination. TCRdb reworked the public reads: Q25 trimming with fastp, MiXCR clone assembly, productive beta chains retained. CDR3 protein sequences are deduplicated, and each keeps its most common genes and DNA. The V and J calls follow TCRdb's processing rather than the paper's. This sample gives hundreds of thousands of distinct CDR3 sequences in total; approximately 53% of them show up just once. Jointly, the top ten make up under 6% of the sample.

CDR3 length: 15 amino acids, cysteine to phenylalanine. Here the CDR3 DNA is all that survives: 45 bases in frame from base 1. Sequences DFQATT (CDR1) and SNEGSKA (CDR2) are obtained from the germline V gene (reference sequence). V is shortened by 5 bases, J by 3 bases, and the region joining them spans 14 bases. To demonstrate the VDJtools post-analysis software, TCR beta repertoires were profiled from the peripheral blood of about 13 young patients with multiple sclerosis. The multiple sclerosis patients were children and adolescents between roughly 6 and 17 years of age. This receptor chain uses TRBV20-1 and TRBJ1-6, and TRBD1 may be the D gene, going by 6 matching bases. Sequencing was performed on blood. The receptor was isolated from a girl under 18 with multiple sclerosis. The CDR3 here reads CSAVTGNGYNSPLHF. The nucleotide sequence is TGCAGTGCTGTAACAGGGAATGGCTATAATTCACCCCTCCACTTT.